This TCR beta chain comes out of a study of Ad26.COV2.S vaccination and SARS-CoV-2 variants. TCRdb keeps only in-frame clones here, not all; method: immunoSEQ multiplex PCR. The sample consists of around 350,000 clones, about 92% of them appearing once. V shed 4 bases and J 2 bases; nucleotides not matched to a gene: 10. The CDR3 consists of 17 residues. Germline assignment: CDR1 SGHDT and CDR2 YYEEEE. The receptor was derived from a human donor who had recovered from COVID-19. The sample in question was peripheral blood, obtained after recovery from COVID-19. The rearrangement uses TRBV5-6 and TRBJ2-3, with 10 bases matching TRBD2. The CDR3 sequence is CASSQISGGLLTDTQYF. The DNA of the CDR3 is TGTGCCAGCAGCCAGATTAGCGGGGGGCTCCTCACAGATACGCAGTATTTT.